The clone carrying this TCR beta chain was detected many times. Libraries of TCR beta came from iRepertoire HTBI primers plus Arm-PCR of CDR3 regions. In TCRdb, the multiplex PCR reads were re-called with MiXCR into one record per CDR3 protein. In the table there are 300,000 to 400,000 distinct CDR3 sequences, 16% of which are singletons. The length of the CDR3 is 13 residues. V lost 1 base and J 8 bases, leaving 11 bases between the germline ends. Time point noted: newly diagnosed GD, antithyroid drugs for less than 3 months. After RNA was extracted from PBMCs, the TCR library was made from it. This entry is derived from a study of regulatory T cells in long-lasting Graves disease. The same sample was also used in a study of T cells in Graves' hyperthyroidism and ophthalmopathy.

This chain links TRBV12-3 or TRBV12-4 with TRBJ1-2; D gene ambiguous. This specimen was peripheral blood mononuclear cells (PBMCs), taken at new diagnosis, from a patient treated with antithyroid drugs. The origin of this receptor is a man aged 35 to 55 with Graves disease. In nucleotides, the CDR3 is TGTGCCAGCAGTTTAGAGGCTAGGATGGGCTACACCTTC. Its translation: CASSLEARMGYTF.